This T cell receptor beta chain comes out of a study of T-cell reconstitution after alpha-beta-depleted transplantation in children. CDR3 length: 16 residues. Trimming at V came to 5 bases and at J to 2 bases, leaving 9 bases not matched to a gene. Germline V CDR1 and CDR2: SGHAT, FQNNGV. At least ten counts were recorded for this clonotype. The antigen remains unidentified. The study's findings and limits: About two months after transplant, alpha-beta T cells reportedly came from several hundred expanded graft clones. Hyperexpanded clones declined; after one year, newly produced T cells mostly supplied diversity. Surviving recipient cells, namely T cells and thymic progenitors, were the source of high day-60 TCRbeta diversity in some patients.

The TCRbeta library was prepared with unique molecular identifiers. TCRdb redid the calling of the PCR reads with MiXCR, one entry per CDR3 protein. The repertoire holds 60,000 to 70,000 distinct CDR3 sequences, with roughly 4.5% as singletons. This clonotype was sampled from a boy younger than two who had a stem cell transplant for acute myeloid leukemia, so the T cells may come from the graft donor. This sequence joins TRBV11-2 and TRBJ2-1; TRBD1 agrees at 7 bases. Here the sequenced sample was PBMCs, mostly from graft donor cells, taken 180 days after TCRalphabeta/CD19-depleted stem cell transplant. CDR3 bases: TGTGCCAGCAGCCTGGTCGGGGACAGAACCTACAATGAGCAGTTCTTC. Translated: CASSLVGDRTYNEQFF.